Detailed here is one T cell receptor beta chain. The PCR made use of 60 Vbeta and 13 Jbeta primers. Assay used: immunoSEQ multiplex PCR; TCRdb lists only in-frame clones, some missing. Among over 100,000 clones listed, 63% were seen once. The ends were cut back, 5 bases at V and 6 bases at J, with 11 bases in the middle. This CDR3 contains 13 residues. Germline assignment: CDR1 MNHNY and CDR2 SVGAGI (reference sequence). The data originate from a study of cytomegalovirus exposure and HLA in healthy donors. Sequencing was done on a sample of PBMCs. This chain joins TRBV6-6 and TRBJ1-3; D is undetermined. This receptor was taken from a man between 40 and 49 years old in good health and CMV-seropositive. The CDR3 spells CASSTSRENTIYF. CDR3 sequence (DNA): TGTGCCAGCAGTACCTCACGCGAAAACACCATATATTTT.